This T cell receptor beta chain was documented in a study of regulatory T cells in long-lasting Graves disease. Points from the study as a whole: Persistent Graves' patients showed a TCR diversity that was lower than that of newly diagnosed ones.

Sample time point: newly diagnosed GD, antithyroid drugs for less than 3 months. The TCR library was prepared using RNA isolated from PBMCs. With respect to this clonotype: Its specificity is unknown.

The CDR3 loop spans 15 amino acids. Losses at the gene ends were 0 bases for V and 7 bases for J; bases not matched to a gene: 2. Germline V gene data show CDR1 as LGHNA and CDR2 as YSLEER. HTBI primers from iRepertoire and Arm-PCR of CDR3 regions yielded the TCR beta libraries. TCRdb fed the multiplex PCR reads into MiXCR, producing one record per CDR3 protein. The data hold roughly 420,000 distinct CDR3 sequences, with less than 20% observed a single time. These data were also reused for a study on T cells in Graves' hyperthyroidism and ophthalmopathy.

The chain has TRBV4-3 and TRBJ2-2; 10 positions agree with TRBD1. The clonotype comes from a woman younger than 30 with Graves disease. The specimen comprised peripheral blood mononuclear cells (PBMCs), sampled at new diagnosis, from a patient treated with antithyroid drugs. The CDR3 loop is CASSQETGGGGELFF. The CDR3 DNA follows: TGCGCCAGCAGCCAAGAGACAGGGGGCGGCGGGGAGCTGTTTTTT.